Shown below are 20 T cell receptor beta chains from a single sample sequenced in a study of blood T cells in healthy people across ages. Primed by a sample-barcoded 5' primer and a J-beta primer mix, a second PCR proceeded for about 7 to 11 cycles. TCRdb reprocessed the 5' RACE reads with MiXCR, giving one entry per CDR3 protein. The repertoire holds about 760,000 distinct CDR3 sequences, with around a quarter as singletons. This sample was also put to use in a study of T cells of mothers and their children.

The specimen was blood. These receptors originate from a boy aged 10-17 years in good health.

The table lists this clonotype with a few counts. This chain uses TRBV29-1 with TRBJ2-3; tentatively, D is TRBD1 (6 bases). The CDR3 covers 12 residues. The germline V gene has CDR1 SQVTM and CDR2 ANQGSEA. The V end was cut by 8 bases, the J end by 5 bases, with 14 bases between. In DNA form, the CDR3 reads TGCAGCTCGAGCTCAGGGGAAGATACGCAGTATTTT. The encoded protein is CSSSSGEDTQYF.

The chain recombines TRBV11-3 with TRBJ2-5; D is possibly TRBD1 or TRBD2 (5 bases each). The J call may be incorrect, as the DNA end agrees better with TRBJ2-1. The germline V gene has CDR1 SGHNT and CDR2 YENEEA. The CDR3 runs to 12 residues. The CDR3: CASSLGDGGQFF. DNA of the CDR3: TGTGCCAGCAGCTTAGGCGATGGGGGGCAGTTCTTC.

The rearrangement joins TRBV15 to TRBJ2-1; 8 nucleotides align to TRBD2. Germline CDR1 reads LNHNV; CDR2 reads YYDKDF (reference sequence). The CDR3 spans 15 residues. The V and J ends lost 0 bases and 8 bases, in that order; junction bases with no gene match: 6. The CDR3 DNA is TGTGCCACCAGCAGAGAGCGGGAGGTGTTCCATGAGCAGTTCTTC. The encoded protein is CATSREREVFHEQFF.

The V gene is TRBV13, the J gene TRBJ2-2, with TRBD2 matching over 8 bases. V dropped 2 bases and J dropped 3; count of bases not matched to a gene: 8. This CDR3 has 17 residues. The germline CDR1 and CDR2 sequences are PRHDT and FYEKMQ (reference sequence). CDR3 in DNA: TGTGCCAGCAGCTTACTCGGTAGCGGGGCAGACACCGGGGAGCTGTTTTTT. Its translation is CASSLLGSGADTGELFF.

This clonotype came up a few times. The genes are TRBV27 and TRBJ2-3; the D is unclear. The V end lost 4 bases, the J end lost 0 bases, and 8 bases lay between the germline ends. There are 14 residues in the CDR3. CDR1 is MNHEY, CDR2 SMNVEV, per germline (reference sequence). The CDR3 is CASSSVPSTDTQYF. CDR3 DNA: TGTGCCAGCAGTTCGGTACCTAGCACAGATACGCAGTATTTT.

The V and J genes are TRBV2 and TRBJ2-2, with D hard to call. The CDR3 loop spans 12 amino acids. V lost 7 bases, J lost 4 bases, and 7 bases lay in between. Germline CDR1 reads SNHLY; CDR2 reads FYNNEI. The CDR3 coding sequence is TGTGCCAGCAATGAGGTCACCGGGGAGCTGTTTTTT. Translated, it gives CASNEVTGELFF.

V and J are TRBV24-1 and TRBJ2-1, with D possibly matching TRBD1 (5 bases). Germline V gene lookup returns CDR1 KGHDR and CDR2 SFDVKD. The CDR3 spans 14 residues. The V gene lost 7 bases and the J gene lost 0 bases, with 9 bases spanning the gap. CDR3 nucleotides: TGTGCCACCAGCCAGGGTAGCTCCTACAATGAGCAGTTCTTC. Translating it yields CATSQGSSYNEQFF.

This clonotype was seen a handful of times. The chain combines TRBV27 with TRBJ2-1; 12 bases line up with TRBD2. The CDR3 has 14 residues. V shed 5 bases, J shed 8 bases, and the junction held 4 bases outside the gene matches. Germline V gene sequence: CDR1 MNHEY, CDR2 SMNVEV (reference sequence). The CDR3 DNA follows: TGTGCCAGCAGTCGACTAGCGGGAGAAGATGAGCAGTTCTTC. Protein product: CASSRLAGEDEQFF.

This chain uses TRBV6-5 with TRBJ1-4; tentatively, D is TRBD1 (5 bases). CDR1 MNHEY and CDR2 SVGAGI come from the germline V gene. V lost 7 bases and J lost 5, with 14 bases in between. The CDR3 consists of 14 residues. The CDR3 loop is CASTRDRGNEKLFF. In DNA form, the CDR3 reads TGTGCCAGCACCAGGGACCGGGGGAATGAAAAACTGTTTTTT.

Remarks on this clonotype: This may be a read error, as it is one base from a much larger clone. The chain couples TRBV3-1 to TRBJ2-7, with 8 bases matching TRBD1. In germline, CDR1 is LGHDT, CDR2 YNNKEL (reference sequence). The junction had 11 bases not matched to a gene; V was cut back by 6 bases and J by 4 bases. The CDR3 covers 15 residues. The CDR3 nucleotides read TGTGCCAGCAGTCCTCGTGGACAGGGTGGGTACGAGCAGTACTTC. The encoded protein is CASSPRGQGGYEQYF.

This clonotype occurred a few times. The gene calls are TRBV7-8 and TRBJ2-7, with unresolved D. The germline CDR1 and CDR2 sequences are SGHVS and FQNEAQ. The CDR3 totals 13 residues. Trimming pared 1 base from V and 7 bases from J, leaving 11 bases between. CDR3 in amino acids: CASSLGVVEEQYF. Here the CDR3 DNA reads TGTGCCAGCAGCTTAGGAGTCGTTGAGGAGCAGTACTTC.

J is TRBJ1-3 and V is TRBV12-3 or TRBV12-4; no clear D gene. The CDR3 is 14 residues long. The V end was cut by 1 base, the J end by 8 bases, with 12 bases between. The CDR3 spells CASSLGVPGDTIYF. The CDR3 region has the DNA TGTGCCAGCAGTTTAGGTGTCCCCGGGGACACCATATATTTT.

The CDR3 protein is CASSPEAVQETQYF. In DNA, the CDR3 is TGTGCCAGCTCACCAGAAGCGGTCCAAGAGACCCAGTACTTC. The V and J genes are TRBV18 and TRBJ2-5; TRBD2 is a possible D gene (5 bases). The V end lost 2 bases, the J end lost 1 base, and 8 bases lay between the germline ends. CDR3 size: 14 residues. Per germline, CDR1 KGHSH and CDR2 LQKENI.

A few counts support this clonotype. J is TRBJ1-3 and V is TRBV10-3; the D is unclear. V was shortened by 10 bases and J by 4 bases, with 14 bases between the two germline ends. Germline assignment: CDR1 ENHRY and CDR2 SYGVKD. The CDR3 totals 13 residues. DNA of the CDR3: TGTGCCAGCTACTATGGTGGGGGAAACACCATATATTTT. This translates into CASYYGGGNTIYF.

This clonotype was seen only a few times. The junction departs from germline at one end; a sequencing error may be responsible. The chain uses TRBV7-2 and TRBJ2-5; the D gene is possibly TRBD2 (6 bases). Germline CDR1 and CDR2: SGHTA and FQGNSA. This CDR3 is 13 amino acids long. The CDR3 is CASSFLGGETRYF. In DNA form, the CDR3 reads TGTGCCAGCAGCTTTTTGGGAGGAGAGACCCGGTACTTC.

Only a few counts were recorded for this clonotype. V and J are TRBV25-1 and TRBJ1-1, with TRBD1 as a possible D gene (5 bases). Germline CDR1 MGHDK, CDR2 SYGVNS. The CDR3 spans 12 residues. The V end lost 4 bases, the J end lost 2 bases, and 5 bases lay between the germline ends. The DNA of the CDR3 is TGTGCCAGCAGTGGGGACAACACTGAAGCTTTCTTT. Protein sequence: CASSGDNTEAFF. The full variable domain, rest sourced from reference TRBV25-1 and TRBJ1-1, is EADIYQTPRYLVIGTGKKITLECSQTMGHDKMYWYQQDPGMELHLIHYSYGVNSTEKGDLSSESTVSRIRTEHFPLTLESARPSHTSQYLCASSGDNTEAFFGQGTRLTVV.

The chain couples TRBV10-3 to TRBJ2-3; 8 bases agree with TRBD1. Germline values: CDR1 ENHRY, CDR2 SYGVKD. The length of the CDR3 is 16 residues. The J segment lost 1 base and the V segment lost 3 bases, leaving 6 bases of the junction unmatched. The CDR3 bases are TGTGCCATCAGTGATGCGGACAGGGCCGGCACAGATACGCAGTATTTT. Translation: CAISDADRAGTDTQYF.

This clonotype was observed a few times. CDR3 loop: CASSDRAYGYTF. The DNA of the CDR3 is TGCGCCAGCAGCGACAGGGCCTATGGCTACACCTTC. The chain couples TRBV5-1 to TRBJ1-2; 7 nucleotides match TRBD1. V lost 4 bases and J lost 4; bases outside the gene matches: 1. The CDR3 is made up of 12 amino acids. Per germline, CDR1 SGHRS and CDR2 YFSETQ.

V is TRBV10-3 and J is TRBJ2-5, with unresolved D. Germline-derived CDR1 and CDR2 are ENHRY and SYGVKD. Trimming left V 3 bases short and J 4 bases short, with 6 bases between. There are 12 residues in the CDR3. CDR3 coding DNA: TGTGCCATCAGTGAAACTGGAGAGACCCAGTACTTC. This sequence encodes CAISETGETQYF.

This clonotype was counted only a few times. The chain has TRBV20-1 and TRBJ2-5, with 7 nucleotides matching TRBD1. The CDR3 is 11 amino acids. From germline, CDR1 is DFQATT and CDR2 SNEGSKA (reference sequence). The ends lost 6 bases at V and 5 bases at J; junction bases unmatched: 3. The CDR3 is CSAGQEETQYF. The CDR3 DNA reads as TGCAGTGCAGGACAGGAGGAGACCCAGTACTTC.